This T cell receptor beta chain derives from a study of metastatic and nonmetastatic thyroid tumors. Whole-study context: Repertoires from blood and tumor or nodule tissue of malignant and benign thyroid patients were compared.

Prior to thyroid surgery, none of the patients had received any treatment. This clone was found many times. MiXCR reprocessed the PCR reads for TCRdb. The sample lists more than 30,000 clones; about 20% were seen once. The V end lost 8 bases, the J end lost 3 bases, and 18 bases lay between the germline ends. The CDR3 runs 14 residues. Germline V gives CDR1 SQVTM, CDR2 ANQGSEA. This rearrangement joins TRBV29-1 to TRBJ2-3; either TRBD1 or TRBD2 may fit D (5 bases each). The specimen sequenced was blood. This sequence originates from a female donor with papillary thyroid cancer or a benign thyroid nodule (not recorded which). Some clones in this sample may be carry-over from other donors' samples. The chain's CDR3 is CSHGTGDATDTQYF. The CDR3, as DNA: TGCAGCCATGGGACCGGGGACGCTACAGATACGCAGTATTTT.